The sequence of this T cell receptor beta chain was determined in a study of T-cell reconstitution after alpha-beta-depleted transplantation in children. Study-level points and caveats: It was newly produced T cells that mostly accounted for T-cell counts and diversity one year after transplant.

The CDR3 has 14 residues. Germline loops: CDR1 SGHRS, CDR2 YFSETQ. V dropped 0 bases and J dropped 7 bases, with 13 bases sitting between them. The authors prepared the TCRbeta library with unique molecular identifiers. MiXCR was run by TCRdb on the PCR reads, yielding one entry per CDR3 protein. The table has 200,000 to 250,000 distinct CDR3 sequences, approximately 11% seen once. Details on this clonotype: Its antigen is unknown.

The J gene is TRBJ2-5, the V gene TRBV5-1; the D is unclear. The specimen was PBMCs, collected before TCRalphabeta/CD19-depleted stem cell transplant. This receptor was taken from a child under two years old with acute myeloid leukemia, due to receive a stem cell transplant. DNA for the CDR3: TGCGCCAGCAGCTTGGAGCTCGGCCGAGGGACCCAGTACTTC. Translating gives CASSLELGRGTQYF.